This T cell receptor beta chain was sequenced during a study of T-cell memory formation after mild COVID-19. Points from the study as a whole: Mainly CM and EM harbored the contracting CD4+ clones; mainly EMRA harbored the CD8+ ones. A second wave of clones peaked on day 37, and their SARS-CoV-2 specificity went unconfirmed.

V was trimmed by 5 bases and J by 2 bases, leaving 9 bases between them. The CDR3 sequence is 13 residues long. Per germline, CDR1 MNHEY and CDR2 SVGAGI. In TCRdb, the 5' RACE reads were re-called with MiXCR into one record per CDR3 protein. The table shows 250,000 to 350,000 distinct CDR3 sequences, with about 15% occurring only once. This clonotype turned up a few times. As yet, its antigen is unknown. The clonotype comes from a man younger than 30 who had mild COVID-19 (a few samples of this study predate the infection). Cell type and time point are not known. Sequences were obtained from PBMCs or a T cell subset sorted from them (not recorded which). The chain has TRBV6-5 and TRBJ1-1; D gene unclear. CDR3: CASSHRPNTEAFF. CDR3 DNA sequence: TGTGCCAGCAGTCACCGACCTAACACTGAAGCTTTCTTT.